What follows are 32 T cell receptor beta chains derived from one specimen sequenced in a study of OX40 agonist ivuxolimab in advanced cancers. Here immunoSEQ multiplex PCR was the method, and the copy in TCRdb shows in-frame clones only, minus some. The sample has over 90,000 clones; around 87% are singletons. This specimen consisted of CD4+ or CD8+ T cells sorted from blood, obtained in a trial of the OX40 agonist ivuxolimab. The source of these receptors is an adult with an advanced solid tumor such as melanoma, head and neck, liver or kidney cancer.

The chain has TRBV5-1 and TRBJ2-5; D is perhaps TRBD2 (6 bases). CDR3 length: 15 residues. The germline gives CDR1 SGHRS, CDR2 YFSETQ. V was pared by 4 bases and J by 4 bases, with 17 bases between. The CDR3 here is CASSLGGVQGETQYF. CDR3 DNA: TGCGCCAGCAGCCTGGGAGGCGTGCAAGGAGAGACCCAGTACTTC.

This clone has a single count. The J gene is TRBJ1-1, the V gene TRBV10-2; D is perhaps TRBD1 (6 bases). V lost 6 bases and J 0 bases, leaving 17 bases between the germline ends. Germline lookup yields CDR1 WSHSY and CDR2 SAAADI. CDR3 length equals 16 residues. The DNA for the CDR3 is TGCGCCAGCAGCCTACAGGGTCCCAACGTGAACACTGAAGCTTTCTTT. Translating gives CASSLQGPNVNTEAFF.

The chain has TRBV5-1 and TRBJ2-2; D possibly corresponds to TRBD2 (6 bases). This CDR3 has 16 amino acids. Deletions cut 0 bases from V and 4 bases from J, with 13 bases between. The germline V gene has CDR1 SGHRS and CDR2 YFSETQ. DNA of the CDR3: TGCGCCAGCAGCTTGGGGGTCGGAGGGGCCACCGGGGAGCTGTTTTTT. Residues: CASSLGVGGATGELFF.

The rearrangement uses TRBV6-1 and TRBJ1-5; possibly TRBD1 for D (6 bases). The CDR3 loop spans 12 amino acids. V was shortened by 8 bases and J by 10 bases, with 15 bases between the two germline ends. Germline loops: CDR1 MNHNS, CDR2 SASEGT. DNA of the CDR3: TGTGCCAGCGCCTCCGGGGGCGGACCCCAGCATTTT. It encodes CASASGGGPQHF.

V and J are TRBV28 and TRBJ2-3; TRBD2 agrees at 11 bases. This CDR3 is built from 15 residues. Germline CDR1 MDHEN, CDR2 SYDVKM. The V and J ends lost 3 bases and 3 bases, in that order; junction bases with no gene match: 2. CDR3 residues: CASSFTSGRTDTQYF. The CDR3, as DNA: TGTGCCAGCAGTTTCACTAGCGGGAGAACAGATACGCAGTATTTT.

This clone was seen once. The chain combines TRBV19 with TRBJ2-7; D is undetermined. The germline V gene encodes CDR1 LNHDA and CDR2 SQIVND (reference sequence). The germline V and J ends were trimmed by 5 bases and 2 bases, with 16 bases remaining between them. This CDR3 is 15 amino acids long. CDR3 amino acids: CASSFSGSPTYEQYF. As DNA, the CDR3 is TGTGCCAGTAGTTTTTCCGGGTCGCCAACCTACGAGCAGTACTTC.

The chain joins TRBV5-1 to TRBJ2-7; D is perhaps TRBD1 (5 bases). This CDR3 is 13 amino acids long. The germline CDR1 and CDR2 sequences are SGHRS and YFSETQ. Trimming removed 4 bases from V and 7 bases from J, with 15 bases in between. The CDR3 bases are TGCGCCAGCAGCCAACAGGCCAGAGCGGAGCAGTACTTC. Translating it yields CASSQQARAEQYF.

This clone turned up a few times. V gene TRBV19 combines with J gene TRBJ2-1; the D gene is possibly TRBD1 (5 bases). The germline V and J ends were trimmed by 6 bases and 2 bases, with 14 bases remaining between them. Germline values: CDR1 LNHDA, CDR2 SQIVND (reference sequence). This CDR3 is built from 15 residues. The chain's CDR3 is CASRGLKGTYNEQFF. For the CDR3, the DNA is TGTGCCAGTAGGGGGTTGAAGGGGACCTACAATGAGCAGTTCTTC.

The CDR3 loop is CASSLGPAGRGAYNEQFF. The CDR3 DNA sequence: TGTGCCAGCAGCTTAGGCCCCGCGGGGCGGGGGGCCTACAATGAGCAGTTCTTC. The gene calls are TRBV7-2 and TRBJ2-1, with TRBD2 matching over 8 bases. CDR3 size: 18 residues. Germline V lookup: CDR1 SGHTA, CDR2 FQGNSA. V was clipped by 1 base and J by 2 bases; unmatched bases: 10.

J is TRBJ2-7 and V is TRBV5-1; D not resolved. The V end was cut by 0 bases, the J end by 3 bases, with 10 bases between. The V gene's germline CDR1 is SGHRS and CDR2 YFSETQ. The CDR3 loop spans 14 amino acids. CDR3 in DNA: TGCGCCAGCAGCTTGGTCCCGCTCTACTACGAGCAGTACTTC. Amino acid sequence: CASSLVPLYYEQYF.

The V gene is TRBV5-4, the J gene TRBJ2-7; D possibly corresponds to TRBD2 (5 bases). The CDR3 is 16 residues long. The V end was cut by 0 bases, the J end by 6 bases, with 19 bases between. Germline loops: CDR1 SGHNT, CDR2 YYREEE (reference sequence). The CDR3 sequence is CASSLVASIGVSEQYF. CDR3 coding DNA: TGTGCCAGCAGCTTGGTGGCTAGCATCGGGGTGAGCGAGCAGTACTTC.

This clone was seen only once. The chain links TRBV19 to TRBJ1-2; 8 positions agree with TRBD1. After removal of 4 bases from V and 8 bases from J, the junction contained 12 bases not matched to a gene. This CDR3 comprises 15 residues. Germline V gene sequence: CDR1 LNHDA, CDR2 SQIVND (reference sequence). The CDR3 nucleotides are TGTGCCAGTAGTACCCGCCTGACAGGGGATGGAGGCTACACCTTC. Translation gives CASSTRLTGDGGYTF.

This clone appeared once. CDR3 sequence (DNA): TGTGCCACCAGCAGAGACCCTGTGGGCGAGCAGTACTTC. This sequence encodes CATSRDPVGEQYF. This chain links TRBV15 with TRBJ2-7; D call uncertain. V shed 0 bases and J shed 6 bases, with 9 bases lying between them. The length of the CDR3 is 13 residues. Per germline, CDR1 LNHNV and CDR2 YYDKDF (reference sequence).

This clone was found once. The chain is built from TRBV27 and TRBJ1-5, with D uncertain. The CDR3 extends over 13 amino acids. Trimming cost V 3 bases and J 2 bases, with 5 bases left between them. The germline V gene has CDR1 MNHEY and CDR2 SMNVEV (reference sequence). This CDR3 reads CASSFSGNQPQHF. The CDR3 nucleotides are TGTGCCAGCAGTTTTTCAGGCAATCAGCCCCAGCATTTT.

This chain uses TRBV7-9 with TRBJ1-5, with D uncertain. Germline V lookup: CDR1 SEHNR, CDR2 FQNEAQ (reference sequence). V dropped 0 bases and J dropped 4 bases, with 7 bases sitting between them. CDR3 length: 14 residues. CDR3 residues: CASSLASGNQPQHF. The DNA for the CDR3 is TGTGCCAGCAGCTTAGCGTCCGGAAATCAGCCCCAGCATTTT.

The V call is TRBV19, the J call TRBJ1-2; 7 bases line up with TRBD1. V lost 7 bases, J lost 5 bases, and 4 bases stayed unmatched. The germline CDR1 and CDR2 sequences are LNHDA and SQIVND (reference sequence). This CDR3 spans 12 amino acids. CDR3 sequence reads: CASTSGGYGYTF. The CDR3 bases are TGTGCCAGTACGTCAGGGGGGTATGGCTACACCTTC.

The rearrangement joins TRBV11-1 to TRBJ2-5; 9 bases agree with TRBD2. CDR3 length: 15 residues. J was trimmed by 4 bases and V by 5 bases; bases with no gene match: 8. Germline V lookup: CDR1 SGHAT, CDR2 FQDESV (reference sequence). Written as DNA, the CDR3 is TGTGCCAGCAGCCGGGGGCGGGAGGGCCGAGAGACCCAGTACTTC. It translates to CASSRGREGRETQYF.

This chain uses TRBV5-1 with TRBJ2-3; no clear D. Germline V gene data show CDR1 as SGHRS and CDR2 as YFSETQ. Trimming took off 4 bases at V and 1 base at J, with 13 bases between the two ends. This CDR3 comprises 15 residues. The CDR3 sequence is CASSPDSHRTDTQYF. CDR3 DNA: TGCGCCAGCAGCCCAGACTCGCACCGCACAGATACGCAGTATTTT.

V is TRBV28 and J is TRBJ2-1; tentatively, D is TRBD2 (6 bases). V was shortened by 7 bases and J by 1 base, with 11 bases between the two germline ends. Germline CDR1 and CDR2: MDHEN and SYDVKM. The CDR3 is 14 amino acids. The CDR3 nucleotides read TGTGCCAGCAAGACCGGGACTTCCTACAATGAGCAGTTCTTC. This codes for CASKTGTSYNEQFF.

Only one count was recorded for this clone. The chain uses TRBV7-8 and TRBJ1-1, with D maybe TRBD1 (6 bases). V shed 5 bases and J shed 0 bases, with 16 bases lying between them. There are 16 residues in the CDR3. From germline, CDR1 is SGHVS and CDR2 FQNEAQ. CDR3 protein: CASSPRQASMNTEAFF. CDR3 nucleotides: TGTGCCAGCAGCCCTCGACAGGCTTCCATGAACACTGAAGCTTTCTTT.

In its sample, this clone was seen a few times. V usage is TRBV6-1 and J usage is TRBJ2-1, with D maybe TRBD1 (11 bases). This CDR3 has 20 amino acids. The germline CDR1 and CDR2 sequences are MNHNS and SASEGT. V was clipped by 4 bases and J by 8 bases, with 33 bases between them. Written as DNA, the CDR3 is TGTGCCAGCAGTGGGGCGGACAGGGGGCTGCTAGCGGGAGTGAGCGATGAGCAGTTCTTC. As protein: CASSGADRGLLAGVSDEQFF.

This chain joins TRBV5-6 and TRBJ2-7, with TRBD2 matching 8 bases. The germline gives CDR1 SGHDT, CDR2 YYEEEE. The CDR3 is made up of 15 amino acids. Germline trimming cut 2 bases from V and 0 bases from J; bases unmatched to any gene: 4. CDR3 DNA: TGTGCCAGCAGCTTCAAGGGACTAGGCTCCTACGAGCAGTACTTC. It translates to CASSFKGLGSYEQYF.

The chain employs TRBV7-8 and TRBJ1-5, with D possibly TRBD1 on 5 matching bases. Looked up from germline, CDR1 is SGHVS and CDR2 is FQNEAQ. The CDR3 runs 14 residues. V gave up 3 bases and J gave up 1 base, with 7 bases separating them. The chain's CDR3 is CASSFDRSNQPQHF. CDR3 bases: TGTGCCAGCAGCTTCGACAGAAGCAATCAGCCCCAGCATTTT.

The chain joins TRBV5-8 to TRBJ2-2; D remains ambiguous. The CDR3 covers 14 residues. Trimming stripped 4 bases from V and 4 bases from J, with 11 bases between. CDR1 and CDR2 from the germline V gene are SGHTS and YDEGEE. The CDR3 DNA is TGTGCCAGCAGCCCTTGGGCACTCACCGGGGAGCTGTTTTTT. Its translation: CASSPWALTGELFF. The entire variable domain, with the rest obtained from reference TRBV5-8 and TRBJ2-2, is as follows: EAGVTQSPTHLIKTRGQQATLRCSPISGHTSVYWYQQALGLGLQFLLWYDEGEERNRGNFPPRFSGRQFPNYSSELNVNALELEDSALYLCASSPWALTGELFFGEGSRLTVL.

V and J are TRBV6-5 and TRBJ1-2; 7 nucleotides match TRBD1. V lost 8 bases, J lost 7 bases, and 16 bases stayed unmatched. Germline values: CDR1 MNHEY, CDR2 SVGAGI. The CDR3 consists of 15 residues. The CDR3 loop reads CASGLQTGPKGGYTF. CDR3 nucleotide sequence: TGTGCCAGCGGCCTTCAGACAGGGCCCAAAGGTGGCTACACCTTC.

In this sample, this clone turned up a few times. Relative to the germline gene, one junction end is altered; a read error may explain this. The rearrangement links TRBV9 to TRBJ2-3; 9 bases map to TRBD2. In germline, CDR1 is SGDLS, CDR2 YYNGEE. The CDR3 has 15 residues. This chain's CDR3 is CASSVAAGGSGYQSF. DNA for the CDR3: TGTGCCAGCAGCGTAGCTGCGGGAGGGTCCGGATACCAGTCTTTT.

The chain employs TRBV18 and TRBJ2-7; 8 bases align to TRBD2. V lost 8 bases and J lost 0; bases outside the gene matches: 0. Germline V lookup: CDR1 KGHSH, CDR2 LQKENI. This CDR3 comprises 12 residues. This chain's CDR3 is CASRGGSYEQYF. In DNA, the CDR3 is TGTGCCAGCCGGGGGGGCTCCTACGAGCAGTACTTC.

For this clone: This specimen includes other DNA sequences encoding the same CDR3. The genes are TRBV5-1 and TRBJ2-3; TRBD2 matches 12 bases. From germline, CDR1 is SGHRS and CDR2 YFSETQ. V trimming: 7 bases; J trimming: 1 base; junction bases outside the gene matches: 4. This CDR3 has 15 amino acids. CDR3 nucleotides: TGCGCCAGCTCCCGACTAGCGGGGGGCACAGATACGCAGTATTTT. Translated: CASSRLAGGTDTQYF.

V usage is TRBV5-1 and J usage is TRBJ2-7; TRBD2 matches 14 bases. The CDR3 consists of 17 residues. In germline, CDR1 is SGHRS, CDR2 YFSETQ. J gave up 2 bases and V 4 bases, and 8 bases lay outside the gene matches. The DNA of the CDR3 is TGCGCCAGCAGCATCGGACTAGCGGGAGGAAGCGCCTACGAGCAGTACTTC. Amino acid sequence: CASSIGLAGGSAYEQYF.

CDR3 sequence: CASSLFPGGELFF. The CDR3 DNA reads TGTGCCAGCAGCTTATTTCCGGGCGGGGAGCTGTTTTTT. The rearrangement uses TRBV7-2 and TRBJ2-2; D is unclear. The CDR3 spans 13 residues. CDR1 is SGHTA, CDR2 FQGNSA, per germline. Trimming left V 2 bases short and J 7 bases short, with 8 bases between.

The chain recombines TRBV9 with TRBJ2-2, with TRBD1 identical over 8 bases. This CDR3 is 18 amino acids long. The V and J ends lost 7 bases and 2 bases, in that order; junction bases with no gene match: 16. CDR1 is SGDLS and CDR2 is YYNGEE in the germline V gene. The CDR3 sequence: CASRPGQGTLPNTGELFF. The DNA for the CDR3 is TGTGCCAGCCGACCCGGACAGGGAACCCTCCCCAACACCGGGGAGCTGTTTTTT.

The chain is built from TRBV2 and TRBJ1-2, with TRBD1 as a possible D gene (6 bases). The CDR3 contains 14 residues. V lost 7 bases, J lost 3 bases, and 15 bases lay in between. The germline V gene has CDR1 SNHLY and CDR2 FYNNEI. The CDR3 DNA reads TGTGCCAGCACCCGCACGGACAGAGACTATGGCTACACCTTC. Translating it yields CASTRTDRDYGYTF.